A single TCR beta chain is shown here with its context. Its target is unknown. This entry belongs to a study of T cell responses to AZD1222 COVID-19 vaccine. This CDR3 has 13 residues. Germline assignment: CDR1 SGHRS and CDR2 YFSETQ. Trimming took 6 bases from V and 10 from J, leaving 17 bases between them. Libraries were prepared by immunoSEQ multiplex PCR; TCRdb keeps only in-frame clonotypes and omits some of them. The repertoire has roughly 130,000 clones, approximately 83% of them found once; the top ten carry roughly 1.7%. Overall study results and limits: Repertoire sampling occurred only after the peak T cell response.

The chain has TRBV5-1 and TRBJ1-3; D might be TRBD1 (6 bases). The sample consisted of peripheral blood, taken on day 0 of AZD1222 vaccination. The receptor was isolated from an adult in good health. CDR3 amino acids: CASTSGRGETIYF. The CDR3 coding sequence is TGCGCCAGCACCAGCGGCAGGGGAGAAACCATATATTTT.